This T cell receptor (beta chain) emerged from a study of OX40 agonist ivuxolimab in advanced cancers. Regarding the study in general: Ivuxolimab, which targeted the costimulatory receptor OX40 (CD134), was an agonistic, fully human IgG2 monoclonal antibody. Intravenous ivuxolimab was administered to patients every 2 weeks at six dose levels: 0.01, 0.1, 0.3, 1.5, 3 and 10 mg/kg. Of the approximately 50 dose-escalation patients, hepatocellular carcinoma was present in 19, melanoma in some 15, renal cell carcinoma in 9 and head and neck cancer in 9. The dose-escalation cohort was 80% to 90% male with a mean age of roughly 62 years, ranging from about 20 to 80. Patients were allowed to have had prior anti-PD-1, anti-PD-L1 or anti-CTLA-4 therapy, and approximately 39% of the dose-escalation patients had been treated with checkpoint inhibitors. Partial responses occurred in three dose-escalation patients: two with cutaneous melanoma and one with hepatocellular carcinoma. The point of sequencing TCRbeta in the periphery was to test whether ivuxolimab changed TCR sequence diversity and drove clonal T-cell expansion. The paper describes the monotherapy dose-escalation part (N of about 50 patients) of the phase I trial of ivuxolimab.

For sequencing of the TCRbeta CDR3 region, genomic DNA was extracted from the sorted cells. The immunoSEQ Assay was used to sequence the TCRbeta CDR3 regions. What TCRdb holds here is the immuneACCESS table cut down to in-frame rearrangements. Part of the clones is not present; checked against another copy, under half of the missing clones reflect an unresolved V gene, and the others are unexplained. The sample yields roughly 36,000 clones; over 80% were counted once. Clones ranked in the top ten supply 1.5% to 2% of the sample. In its sample, this clone was seen a few times. Its recognized antigen is unknown. Base quality data are lacking; no much larger clone is found one base away. Patients with a history of autoimmune disease or receiving systemic immunosuppression were excluded from the trial. Peripheral blood for TCR sequencing was collected from all dose cohorts at baseline, on cycle 4 day 1, and on cycle 7 day 1. The samples were drawn from a first-in-human, open-label, multicenter phase I dose-escalation trial of ivuxolimab. Adults with locally advanced or metastatic head and neck squamous cell, hepatocellular, melanoma or renal cell carcinoma were enrolled in the trial. Before TCR sequencing, CD4+ T cells and CD8+ T cells were sorted from peripheral blood as separate populations.

Points the paper makes about the study in general: The antigen specificity of the clonally expanded peripheral T cells was not determined. In the 0.1-3.0 mg/kg groups, partial responders had among the lowest normalized peripheral clonal expansion, particularly in CD8+ T cells. At doses of 0.1 to 3.0 mg/kg, clonal expansion of both CD4+ and CD8+ blood T cells was observed from baseline to week 6. Low levels of normalized T-cell clonal expansion were also seen in some nonresponding patients. On average, CD8+ T cells showed more expanded clones than CD4+ T cells after ivuxolimab.

This sequence originates from an adult with an advanced solid tumor such as melanoma, head and neck, liver or kidney cancer. This sample comprised CD4+ or CD8+ T cells sorted from blood, obtained in a trial of the OX40 agonist ivuxolimab.

In nucleotide form, the sequence is TGTGCCAGCAGCCCGGGACAGTCACACTCTGGGGCCAACGTCCTGACTTTC. This gives the protein CASSPGQSHSGANVLTF. The sequence joins TRBV2 to TRBJ2-6, and TRBD1 aligns with 7 junction nucleotides. V and J are trimmed by 6 bases and 0 bases, and the gene matches miss 8 bases of the junction. Spanning cysteine to phenylalanine, the CDR3 consists of 17 amino acids. Of all the DNA, just the CDR3 is kept, 51 bases in frame from base 1. The germline V gene sets CDR1 to SNHLY and CDR2 to FYNNEI.